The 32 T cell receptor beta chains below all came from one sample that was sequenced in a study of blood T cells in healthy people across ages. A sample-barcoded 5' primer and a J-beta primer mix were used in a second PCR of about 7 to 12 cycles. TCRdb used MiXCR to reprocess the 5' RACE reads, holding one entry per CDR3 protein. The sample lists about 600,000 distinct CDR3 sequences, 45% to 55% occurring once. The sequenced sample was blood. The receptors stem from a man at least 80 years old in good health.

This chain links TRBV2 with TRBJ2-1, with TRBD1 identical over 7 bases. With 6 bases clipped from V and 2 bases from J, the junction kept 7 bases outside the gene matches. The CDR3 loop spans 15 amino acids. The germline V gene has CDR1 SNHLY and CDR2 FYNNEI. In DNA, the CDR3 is TGTGCCAGCAGCGACGACAGGGCCCCCTACAATGAGCAGTTCTTC. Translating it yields CASSDDRAPYNEQFF. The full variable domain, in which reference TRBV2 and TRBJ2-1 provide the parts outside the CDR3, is EPEVTQTPSHQVTQMGQEVILRCVPISNHLYFYWYRQILGQKVEFLVSFYNNEISEKSEIFDDQFSVERPDGSNFTLKIRSTKLEDSAMYFCASSDDRAPYNEQFFGPGTRLTVL.

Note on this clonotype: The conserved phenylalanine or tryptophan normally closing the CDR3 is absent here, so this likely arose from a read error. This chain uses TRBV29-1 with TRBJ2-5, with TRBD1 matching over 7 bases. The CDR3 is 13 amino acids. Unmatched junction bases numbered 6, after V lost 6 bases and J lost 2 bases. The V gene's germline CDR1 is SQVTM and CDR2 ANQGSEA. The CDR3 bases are TGCAGCGTCCGTTGGACAGGTCAAGAGACCCAGTACGTC. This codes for CSVRWTGQETQYV.

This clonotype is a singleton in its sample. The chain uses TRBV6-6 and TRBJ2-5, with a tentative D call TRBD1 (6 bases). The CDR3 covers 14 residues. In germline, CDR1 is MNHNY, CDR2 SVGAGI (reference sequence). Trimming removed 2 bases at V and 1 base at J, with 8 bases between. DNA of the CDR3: TGTGCCAGCAGTTACCGGACAGTCCAAGAGACCCAGTACTTC. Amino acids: CASSYRTVQETQYF.

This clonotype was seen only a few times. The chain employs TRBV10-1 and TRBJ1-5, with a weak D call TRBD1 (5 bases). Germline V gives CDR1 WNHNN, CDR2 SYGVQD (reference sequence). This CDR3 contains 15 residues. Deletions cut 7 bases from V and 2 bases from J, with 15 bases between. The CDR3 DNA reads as TGCGCCAGCAACGGCAGGGAGTTTGGCAATCAGCCCCAGCATTTT. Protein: CASNGREFGNQPQHF.

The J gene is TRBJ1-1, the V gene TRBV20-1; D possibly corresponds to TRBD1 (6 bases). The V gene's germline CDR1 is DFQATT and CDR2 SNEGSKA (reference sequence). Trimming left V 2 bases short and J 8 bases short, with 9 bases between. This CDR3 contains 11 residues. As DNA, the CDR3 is TGCAGTGCTAGAAGCACAGGGGAAGCTTTCTTT. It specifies CSARSTGEAFF.

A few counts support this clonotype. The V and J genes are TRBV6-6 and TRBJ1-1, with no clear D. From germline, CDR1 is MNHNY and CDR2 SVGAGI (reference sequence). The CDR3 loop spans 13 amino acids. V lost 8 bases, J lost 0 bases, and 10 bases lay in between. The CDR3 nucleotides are TGTGCCAGCTCCGATATTTTGAACACTGAAGCTTTCTTT. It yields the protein CASSDILNTEAFF.

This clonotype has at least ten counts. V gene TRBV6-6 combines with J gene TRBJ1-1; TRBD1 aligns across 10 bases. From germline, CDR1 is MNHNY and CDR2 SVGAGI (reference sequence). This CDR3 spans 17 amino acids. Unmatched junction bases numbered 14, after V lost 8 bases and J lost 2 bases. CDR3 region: CASSLKGQGQSNTEAFF. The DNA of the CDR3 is TGTGCCAGCTCTTTGAAGGGACAGGGGCAATCCAACACTGAAGCTTTCTTT.

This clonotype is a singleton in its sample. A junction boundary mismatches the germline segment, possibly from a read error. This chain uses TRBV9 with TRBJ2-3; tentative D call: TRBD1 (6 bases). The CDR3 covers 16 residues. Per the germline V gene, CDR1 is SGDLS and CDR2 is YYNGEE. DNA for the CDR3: TGCGCCAGCAGCCCCCTATCGGGACAAAGCACAGATACGCAGTATTTT. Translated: CASSPLSGQSTDTQYF.

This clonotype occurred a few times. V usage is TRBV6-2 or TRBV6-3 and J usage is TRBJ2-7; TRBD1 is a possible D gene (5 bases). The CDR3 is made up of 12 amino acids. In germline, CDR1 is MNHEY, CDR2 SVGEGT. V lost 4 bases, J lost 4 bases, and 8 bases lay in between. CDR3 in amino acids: CASSSQAYEQYF. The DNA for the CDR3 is TGTGCCAGCAGTTCACAGGCGTACGAGCAGTACTTC.

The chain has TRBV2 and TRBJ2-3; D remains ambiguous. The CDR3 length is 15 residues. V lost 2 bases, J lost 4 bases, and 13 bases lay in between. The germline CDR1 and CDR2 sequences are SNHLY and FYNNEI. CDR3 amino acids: CASSETASPPDTQYF. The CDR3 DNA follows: TGTGCCAGCAGTGAAACAGCATCCCCCCCAGATACGCAGTATTTT.

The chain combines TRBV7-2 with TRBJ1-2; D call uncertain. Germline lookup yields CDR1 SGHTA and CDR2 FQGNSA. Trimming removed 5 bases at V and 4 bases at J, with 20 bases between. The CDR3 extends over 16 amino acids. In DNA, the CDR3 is TGTGCCAGCAGCCCGTCTCCTTCATTGGTCGGCTATGGCTACACCTTC. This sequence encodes CASSPSPSLVGYGYTF.

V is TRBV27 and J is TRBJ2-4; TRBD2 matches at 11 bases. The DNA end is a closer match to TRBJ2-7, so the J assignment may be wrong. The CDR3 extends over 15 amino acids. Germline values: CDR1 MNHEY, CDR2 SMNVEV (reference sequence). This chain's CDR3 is CASSPSLAGASEQYF. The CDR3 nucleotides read TGTGCCAGCAGTCCCTCACTAGCGGGAGCTTCCGAGCAGTACTTC.

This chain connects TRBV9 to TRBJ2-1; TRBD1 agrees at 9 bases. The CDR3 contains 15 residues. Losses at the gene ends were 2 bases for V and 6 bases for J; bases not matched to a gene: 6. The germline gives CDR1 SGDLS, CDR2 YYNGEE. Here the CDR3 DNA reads TGTGCCAGCAGCGTCGGAGGACAGGGGAGCAATGAGCAGTTCTTC. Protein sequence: CASSVGGQGSNEQFF.

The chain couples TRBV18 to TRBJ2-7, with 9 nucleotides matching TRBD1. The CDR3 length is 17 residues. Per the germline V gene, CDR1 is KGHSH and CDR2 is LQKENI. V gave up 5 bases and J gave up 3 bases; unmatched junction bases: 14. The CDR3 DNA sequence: TGTGCCAGCTCATTTGCCGGGACAGGGTCCGGGTTCTACGAGCAGTACTTC. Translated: CASSFAGTGSGFYEQYF. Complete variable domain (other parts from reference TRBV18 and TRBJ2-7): NAGVMQNPRHLVRRRGQEARLRCSPMKGHSHVYWYRQLPEEGLKFMVYLQKENIIDESGMPKERFSAEFPKEGPSILRIQQVVRGDSAAYFCASSFAGTGSGFYEQYFGPGTRLTVT.

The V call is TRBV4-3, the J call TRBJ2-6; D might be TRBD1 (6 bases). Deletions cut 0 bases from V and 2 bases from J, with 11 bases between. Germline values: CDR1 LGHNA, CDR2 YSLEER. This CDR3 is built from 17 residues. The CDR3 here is CASSQDHYRAGANVLTF. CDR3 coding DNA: TGCGCCAGCAGCCAAGATCATTACAGGGCTGGGGCCAACGTCCTGACTTTC.

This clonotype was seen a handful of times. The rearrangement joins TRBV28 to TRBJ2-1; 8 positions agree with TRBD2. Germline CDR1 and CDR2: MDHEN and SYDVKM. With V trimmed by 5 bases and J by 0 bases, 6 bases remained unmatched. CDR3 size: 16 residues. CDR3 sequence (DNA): TGTGCCAGCAGTCATCGGACTAGCAGCTCCTACAATGAGCAGTTCTTC. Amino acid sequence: CASSHRTSSSYNEQFF.

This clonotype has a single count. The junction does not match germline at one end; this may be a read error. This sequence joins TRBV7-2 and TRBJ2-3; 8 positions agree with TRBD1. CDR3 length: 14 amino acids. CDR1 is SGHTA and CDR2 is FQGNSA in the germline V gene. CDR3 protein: CASTDPGGTDTRYF. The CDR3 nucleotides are TGTGCCAGCACCGACCCAGGGGGCACAGATACGCGGTATTTT.

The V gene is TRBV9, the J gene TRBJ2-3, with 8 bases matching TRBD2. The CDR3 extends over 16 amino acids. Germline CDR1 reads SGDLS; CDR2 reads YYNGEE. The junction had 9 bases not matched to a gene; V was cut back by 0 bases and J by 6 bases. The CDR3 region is CASSVEVQRGRDTQYF. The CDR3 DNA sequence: TGTGCCAGCAGCGTAGAAGTTCAGCGGGGGCGGGATACGCAGTATTTT.

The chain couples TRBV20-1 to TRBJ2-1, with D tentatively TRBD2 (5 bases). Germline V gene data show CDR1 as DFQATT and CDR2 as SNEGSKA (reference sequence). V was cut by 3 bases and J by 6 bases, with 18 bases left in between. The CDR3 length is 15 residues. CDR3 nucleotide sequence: TGCAGTGCTAGCCAGACACGGTTTCGGGGCAATGAGCAGTTCTTC. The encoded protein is CSASQTRFRGNEQFF.

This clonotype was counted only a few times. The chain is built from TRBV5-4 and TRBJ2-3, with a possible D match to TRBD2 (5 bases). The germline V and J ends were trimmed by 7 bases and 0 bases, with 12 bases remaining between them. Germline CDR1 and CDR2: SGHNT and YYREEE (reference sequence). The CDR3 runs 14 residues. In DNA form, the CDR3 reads TGTGCCAGCGGCCGGACGGGGAGCACAGATACGCAGTATTTT. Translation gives CASGRTGSTDTQYF.

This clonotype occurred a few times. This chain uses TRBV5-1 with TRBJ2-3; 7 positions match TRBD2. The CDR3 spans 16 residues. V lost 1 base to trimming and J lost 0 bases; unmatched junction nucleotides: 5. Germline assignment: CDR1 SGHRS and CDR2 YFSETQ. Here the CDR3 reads CASSLLAGESTDTQYF. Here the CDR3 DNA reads TGCGCCAGCAGCTTGTTGGCGGGGGAAAGCACAGATACGCAGTATTTT.

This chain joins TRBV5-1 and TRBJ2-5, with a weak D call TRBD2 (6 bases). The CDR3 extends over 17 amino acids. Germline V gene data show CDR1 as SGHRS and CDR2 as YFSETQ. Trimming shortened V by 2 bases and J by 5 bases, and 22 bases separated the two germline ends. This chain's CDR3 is CASSFSGVASSDETQYF. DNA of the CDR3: TGCGCCAGCAGCTTTTCGGGGGTGGCGTCGTCGGATGAGACCCAGTACTTC.

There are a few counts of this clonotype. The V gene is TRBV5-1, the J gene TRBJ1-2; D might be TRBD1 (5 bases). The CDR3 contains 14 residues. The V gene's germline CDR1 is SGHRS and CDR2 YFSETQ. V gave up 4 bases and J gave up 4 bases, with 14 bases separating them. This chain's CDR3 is CASSGNVRAYGYTF. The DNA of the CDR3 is TGCGCCAGCAGCGGGAACGTCAGGGCCTATGGCTACACCTTC.

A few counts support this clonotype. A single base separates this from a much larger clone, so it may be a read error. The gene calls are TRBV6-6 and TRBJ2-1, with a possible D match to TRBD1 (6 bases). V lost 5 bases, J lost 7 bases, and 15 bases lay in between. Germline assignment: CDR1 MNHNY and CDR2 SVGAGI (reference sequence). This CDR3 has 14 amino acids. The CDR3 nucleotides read TGTGCCAGCAGTGACATACAGGGTGGAAATGAGCAGTTCTTC. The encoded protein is CASSDIQGGNEQFF.

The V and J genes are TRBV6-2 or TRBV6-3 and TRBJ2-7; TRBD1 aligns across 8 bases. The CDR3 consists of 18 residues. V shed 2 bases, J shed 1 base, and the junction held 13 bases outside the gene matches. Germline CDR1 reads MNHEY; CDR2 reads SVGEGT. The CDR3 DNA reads TGTGCCAGCAGTTACATCCCCTTCCTCAGGGGGCGATCCTACGAGCAGTACTTC. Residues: CASSYIPFLRGRSYEQYF.

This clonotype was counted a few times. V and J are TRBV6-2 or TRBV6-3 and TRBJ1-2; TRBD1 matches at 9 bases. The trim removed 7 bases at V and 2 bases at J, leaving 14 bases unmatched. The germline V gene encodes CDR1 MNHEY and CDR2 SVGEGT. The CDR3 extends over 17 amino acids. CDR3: CASTKINPGQGNYGYTF. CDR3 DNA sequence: TGTGCCAGCACCAAGATAAACCCGGGACAGGGAAACTATGGCTACACCTTC.

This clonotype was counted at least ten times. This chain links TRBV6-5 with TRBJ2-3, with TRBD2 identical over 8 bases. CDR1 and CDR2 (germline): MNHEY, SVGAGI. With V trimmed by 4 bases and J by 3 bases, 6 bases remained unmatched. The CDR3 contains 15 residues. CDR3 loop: CASSSPGGLTDTQYF. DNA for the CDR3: TGTGCCAGCAGTTCCCCGGGGGGGCTGACAGATACGCAGTATTTT.

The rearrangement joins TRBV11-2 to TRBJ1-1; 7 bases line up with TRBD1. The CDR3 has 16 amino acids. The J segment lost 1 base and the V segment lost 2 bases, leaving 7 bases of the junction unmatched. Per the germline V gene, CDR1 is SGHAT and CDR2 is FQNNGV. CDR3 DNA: TGTGCCAGCAGCTTAACCCGGGGACAGCCGAACACTGAAGCTTTCTTT. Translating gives CASSLTRGQPNTEAFF. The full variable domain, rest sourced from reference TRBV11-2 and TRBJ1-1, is EAGVAQSPRYKIIEKRQSVAFWCNPISGHATLYWYQQILGQGPKLLIQFQNNGVVDDSQLPKDRFSAERLKGVDSTLKIQPAKLEDSAVYLCASSLTRGQPNTEAFFGQGTRLTVV.

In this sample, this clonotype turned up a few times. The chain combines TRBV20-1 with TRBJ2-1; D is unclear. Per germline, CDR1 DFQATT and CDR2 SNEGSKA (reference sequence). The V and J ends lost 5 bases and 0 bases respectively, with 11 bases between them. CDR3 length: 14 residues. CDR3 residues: CSAVAESSYNEQFF. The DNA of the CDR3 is TGCAGTGCTGTAGCCGAGAGCTCCTACAATGAGCAGTTCTTC.

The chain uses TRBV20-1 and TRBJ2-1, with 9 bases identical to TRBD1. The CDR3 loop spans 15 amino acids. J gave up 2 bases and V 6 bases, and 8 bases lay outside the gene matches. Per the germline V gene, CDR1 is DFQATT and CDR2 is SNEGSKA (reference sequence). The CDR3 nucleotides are TGCAGTGCCTTAGACCGGGACAGGGCCTACAATGAGCAGTTCTTC. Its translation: CSALDRDRAYNEQFF.

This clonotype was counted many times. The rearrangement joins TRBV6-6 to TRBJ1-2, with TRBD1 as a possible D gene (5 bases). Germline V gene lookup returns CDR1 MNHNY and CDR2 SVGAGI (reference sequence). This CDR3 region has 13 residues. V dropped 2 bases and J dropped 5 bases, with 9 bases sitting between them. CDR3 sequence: CASSYDSLYGYTF. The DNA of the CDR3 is TGTGCCAGCAGTTACGACAGCCTATATGGCTACACCTTC.

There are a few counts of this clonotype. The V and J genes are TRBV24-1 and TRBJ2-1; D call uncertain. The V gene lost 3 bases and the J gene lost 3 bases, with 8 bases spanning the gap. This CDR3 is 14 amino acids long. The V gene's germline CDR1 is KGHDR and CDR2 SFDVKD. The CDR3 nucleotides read TGTGCCACCAGTGATCGGGCATTCTACAATGAGCAGTTCTTC. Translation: CATSDRAFYNEQFF.